This TCR beta chain originates from a study of blood T cell repertoires in COVID-19. Whole-study context: There were acute and convalescent COVID-19 samples, and they came from the United States, Italy and Spain. PBMCs, B-cell-depleted T cells, or T cells were the source of the cDNA or gDNA that made up the material.

This clone was detected once. Germline V gene lookup returns CDR1 SEHNR and CDR2 FQNEAQ (reference sequence). This CDR3 has 13 residues. V gave up 1 base and J gave up 5 bases, with 9 bases separating them. Original data processing: Amplification of reference gene primers was used by the study to estimate nucleated cell counts. Libraries were prepared by immunoSEQ multiplex PCR; TCRdb keeps only in-frame clonotypes and omits some of them. V, J and clone size are taken as reported in that table, and D and trimming were inferred from the DNA itself. This sample has approximately 250,000 clones; approximately 90% occur once, and the top ten carry approximately 3%. Participants had their cohort set by participant-reported clinical history.

The sample was PBMCs or T cells enriched from blood (not recorded which). This clonotype was sampled from a man between 40 and 49 years old who had been exposed to COVID-19. The chain has TRBV7-9 and TRBJ2-7, with D perhaps TRBD1 (5 bases). Here the CDR3 DNA reads TGTGCCAGCAGCTTAGATGGCAGGGACGAGCAGTACTTC. It yields the protein CASSLDGRDEQYF.